These 7 T cell receptor beta chains came from one sample sequenced in a study of T cell responses to AZD1222 COVID-19 vaccine. The repertoire was sequenced with immunoSEQ multiplex PCR; TCRdb's copy has only in-frame clones and lacks some. The sample has 70,000 or so clones; over 60% are singletons. Sample: peripheral blood, taken on day 0 of AZD1222 vaccination. The source is an adult in good health.

The chain is built from TRBV7-9 and TRBJ1-4, with 8 bases that match TRBD1. CDR3 length equals 21 residues. The germline CDR1 and CDR2 sequences are SEHNR and FQNEAQ (reference sequence). J gave up 9 bases and V 5 bases, and 29 bases lay outside the gene matches. In DNA form, the CDR3 reads TGTGCCAGCAGCACACAACAAATACAGGACAGGGAGTTTCGTGTTTATCAAAAACTGTTTTTT. Protein: CASSTQQIQDREFRVYQKLFF.

The chain carries TRBV7-8 and TRBJ2-7; 14 bases align to TRBD2. This CDR3 has 21 amino acids. The V gene end was trimmed by 6 bases and the J gene end by 0 bases; junction bases not matched to a gene: 19. The V gene's germline CDR1 is SGHVS and CDR2 FQNEAQ. The chain's CDR3 is CASSLHNPGLAGDEGSYEQYF. Here the CDR3 DNA reads TGTGCCAGCAGTCTCCACAACCCGGGACTAGCGGGGGATGAGGGCTCCTACGAGCAGTACTTC.

The rearrangement uses TRBV11-3 and TRBJ2-5; D gene uncertain. Deletions cut 3 bases from V and 1 base from J, with 9 bases between. The germline CDR1 and CDR2 sequences are SGHNT and YENEEA. The CDR3 has 14 residues. The CDR3 DNA reads as TGTGCCAGCAGCTTGTCCACCGGCCAAGAGACCCAGTACTTC. Its translation: CASSLSTGQETQYF.

The chain is built from TRBV7-2 and TRBJ1-5, with a weak D call TRBD1 (5 bases). The length of the CDR3 is 14 residues. V was shortened by 9 bases and J by 0 bases, with 12 bases between the two germline ends. The germline V gene encodes CDR1 SGHTA and CDR2 FQGNSA. Here the CDR3 DNA reads TGTGCCAGTGGAGGGGTATATAGCAATCAGCCCCAGCATTTT. Residues: CASGGVYSNQPQHF.

This chain links TRBV19 with TRBJ1-4; 7 nucleotides line up with TRBD1. The germline CDR1 and CDR2 sequences are LNHDA and SQIVND (reference sequence). This CDR3 has 15 residues. V was clipped by 4 bases and J by 3 bases; unmatched bases: 5. CDR3 in DNA: TGTGCCAGTAGTAGTGGACAGGTTTCTAATGAAAAACTGTTTTTT. It yields the protein CASSSGQVSNEKLFF. Filled out from reference TRBV19 and TRBJ1-4, the complete variable domain reads DGGITQSPKYLFRKEGQNVTLSCEQNLNHDAMYWYRQDPGQGLRLIYYSQIVNDFQKGDIAEGYSVSREKKESFPLTVTSAQKNPTAFYLCASSSGQVSNEKLFFGSGTQLSVL.

The rearrangement uses TRBV19 and TRBJ1-1; D is unresolved. Trimming pared 5 bases from V and 0 bases from J, leaving 16 bases between. This CDR3 is 16 amino acids long. The germline V gene encodes CDR1 LNHDA and CDR2 SQIVND (reference sequence). In DNA form, the CDR3 reads TGTGCCAGTAGTCTTTCTCTTAGACGGATGAACACTGAAGCTTTCTTT. Its protein is CASSLSLRRMNTEAFF.

The V and J genes are TRBV6-5 and TRBJ1-4; no reliable D call. The V gene lost 0 bases and the J gene lost 7 bases, with 12 bases spanning the gap. CDR1 MNHEY and CDR2 SVGAGI come from the germline V gene. The CDR3 runs 15 residues. CDR3 protein: CASSYSGSFGEKLFF. In DNA, the CDR3 is TGTGCCAGCAGTTACTCGGGGAGTTTTGGTGAAAAACTGTTTTTT.